This is a list of T cell receptor beta chains from one sample in a study of CD8 T cells in Susac syndrome. Each CDR3 protein gets one entry after TCRdb re-called the immunoSEQ multiplex PCR reads with MiXCR. The sample lists about 210,000 distinct CDR3 sequences; about 96% were seen once. Sequencing was done on a sample of CD4+ T cells from PBMCs. The source of these receptors is a human donor with multiple sclerosis. CDR3s include the opening cysteine and the closing phenylalanine or tryptophan. D genes are given only for firm matches. The size entry is marked missing in some rows and otherwise reads once, few, many or a size class.

CDR3nt | CDR3aa | abundance | v_gene | d_gene | j_gene
TGTGCCAGCAGTTACTCAATAGACAGGGGTTTGGAGAACACTGAAGCTTTCTTT | CASSYSIDRGLENTEAFF | NA | TRBV6-5 | TRBD1 | TRBJ1-1
TGTGCCAGCAGCCCACTAGGAAAGCTCCGTGATGAGCAGTTCTTC | CASSPLGKLRDEQFF | once | TRBV14 | NA | TRBJ2-1
TGCAGCGTTGACCAGGGGCTTGGCTACACCTTC | CSVDQGLGYTF | NA | TRBV29-1 | NA | TRBJ1-2
TGCAGTGCTACCTGGGGGACAGGGCACGGCTACACCTTC | CSATWGTGHGYTF | NA | TRBV20-1 | TRBD1 | TRBJ1-2
TGCGCCAGCAGGGGGATTTTATGGGGCACTGAAGCTTTCTTT | CASRGILWGTEAFF | NA | TRBV4-1 | NA | TRBJ1-1
TGCGCCAGCAGTTTACTGGAGGGAGGGGAGACCCAGTACTTC | CASSLLEGGETQYF | NA | TRBV4-1 | TRBD2 | TRBJ2-5
TGTGCCAGCAGTCCCATAGCGGGGGTAGTAGAGACCCAGTACTTC | CASSPIAGVVETQYF | NA | TRBV2 | TRBD2 | TRBJ2-5
TGCAGTGCTAGAGGTGGGACTAGCGAGCAGTACTTC | CSARGGTSEQYF | NA | TRBV20-1 | TRBD2 | TRBJ2-7
TGTGCCAGCAGTGAATCCGGAGCCGTCTACGAGCAGTACTTC | CASSESGAVYEQYF | NA | TRBV12-3/TRBV12-4 | NA | TRBJ2-7
TGTGCCAGCAGCGTAGCACCGGGGTACACTGAAGCTTTCTTT | CASSVAPGYTEAFF | NA | TRBV9 | NA | TRBJ1-1
TGTGCCTGGAGTTTCCCCCAGGGGCGTAGAACTGAAGCTTTCTTT | CAWSFPQGRRTEAFF | once | TRBV30 | NA | TRBJ1-1
TGTGCCAGCCGGATCCCGAACACTGAAGCTTTCTTT | CASRIPNTEAFF | NA | TRBV28 | NA | TRBJ1-1
TGTGCCAGCAGTTCTAACCCTAGCGGGAGGGGAAACAATGAGCAGTTCTTC | CASSSNPSGRGNNEQFF | NA | TRBV6-5 | TRBD2 | TRBJ2-1
TGCAGTGCTAGTACGGAGCTTCCCGGGAGCCACGAGCAGTACTTC | CSASTELPGSHEQYF | NA | TRBV20-1 | NA | TRBJ2-7
TGCGCCAGCAGCTTCCCCCTAGCTACAGATACGCAGTATTTT | CASSFPLATDTQYF | NA | TRBV5-1 | NA | TRBJ2-3
TGTGCCAGCAGCCTAGGGGAGATCTCTGGCTACACCTTC | CASSLGEISGYTF | NA | TRBV7-9 | NA | TRBJ1-2
TGCAGCATCGGACAGAGCACAGATACGCAGTATTTT | CSIGQSTDTQYF | NA | TRBV29-1 | NA | TRBJ2-3
TGTGCCAGCAGTTACACCCCCCGGGACATTAAAGAGACCCAGTACTTC | CASSYTPRDIKETQYF | NA | TRBV6-5 | NA | TRBJ2-5
TGTGCCAGCAGTTCACCCAGGGTAGGAGAGACCCAGTACTTC | CASSSPRVGETQYF | NA | TRBV27 | NA | TRBJ2-5
TGCAGTTCATCAGACACGAGGAACATTCAGTACTTC | CSSSDTRNIQYF | NA | TRBV20-1 | NA | TRBJ2-4
TGTGCCAGCAGTCGGGTCTGGGACGAGCAGTACTTC | CASSRVWDEQYF | NA | TRBV12-3/TRBV12-4 | NA | TRBJ2-7
TGTGCCAGCGGCCTGAGACAGGGGTACGAGCAGTACTTC | CASGLRQGYEQYF | NA | TRBV28 | TRBD1 | TRBJ2-7